The 25 T cell receptor beta chains below come from one sample, sequenced in a study of long-term antiretroviral therapy in people with HIV (dated by TCRdb to between 2021 and 2024). Sequencing of the TRB variable region was done with the immunoSEQ hsTCRB v3.0 assay at survey level resolution. TCRdb re-hosts the immuneACCESS table, in-frame sequences only. Its copies lack some clones; in the studies checked, an unresolved V gene accounts for under half of them, and the cause for the rest is not known. The sample yields 9,500 to 11,000 clones; 76% were counted once. The ten top clones hold around 17% of the sample. Here the sequenced sample was unsorted PBMCs, taken at the start of antiretroviral therapy, before treatment. The receptors stem from a man between 25 and 39 years old with HIV.

This chain links TRBV7-9 with TRBJ2-1; D possibly corresponds to TRBD2 (5 bases). The CDR3 covers 14 residues. Trimming shortened V by 5 bases and J by 7 bases, and 15 bases separated the two germline ends. Germline CDR1 SEHNR, CDR2 FQNEAQ (reference sequence). For the CDR3, the DNA is TGTGCCAGCAGCCCGACCGGGGTGGGAAATGAGCAGTTCTTC. The encoded protein is CASSPTGVGNEQFF.

This clone ranks as medium-sized. The chain joins TRBV5-4 to TRBJ2-3; D unclear. Trimming removed 4 bases from V and 6 bases from J, with 9 bases in between. The length of the CDR3 is 12 residues. CDR1 and CDR2 from the germline V gene are SGHNT and YYREEE (reference sequence). The CDR3 region has the DNA TGTGCCAGCAGCGCGAATCGCGATACGCAGTATTTT. This encodes CASSANRDTQYF.

The CDR3 DNA sequence: TGTGCCAGCAGCTTAGTGGAGGCCCGGCCCCAGCATTTT. Its translation: CASSLVEARPQHF. The rearrangement links TRBV7-9 to TRBJ1-5, with no clear D. The CDR3 is 13 residues long. CDR1 SEHNR and CDR2 FQNEAQ come from the germline V gene (reference sequence). With 1 base removed from V and 9 bases from J, the gap between germline ends came to 10 bases.

Worth noting for this clone: Germline and junction disagree at one end, which may indicate a read error. The chain employs TRBV19 and TRBJ2-2; TRBD2 might be the D (6 bases). CDR1 is LNHDA, CDR2 SQIVND, per germline (reference sequence). This CDR3 comprises 14 residues. The CDR3: CASNAGQNTGELFF. CDR3 in DNA: TGTGCAAGTAACGCGGGGCAGAACACCGGGGAGCTGTTTTTT.

This chain links TRBV29-1 with TRBJ1-2, with TRBD1 matching 8 bases. Germline values: CDR1 SQVTM, CDR2 ANQGSEA. The CDR3 consists of 17 residues. The V and J ends lost 0 bases and 5 bases, in that order; junction bases with no gene match: 14. The chain's CDR3 is CSVEDPGGKGQDYGYTF. CDR3 DNA sequence: TGCAGCGTTGAAGACCCGGGGGGTAAGGGACAGGATTATGGCTACACCTTC.

This clone was counted once. The chain links TRBV2 to TRBJ2-5, with 9 bases aligning to TRBD1. This CDR3 comprises 18 residues. With V trimmed by 6 bases and J by 2 bases, 16 bases remained unmatched. CDR1 is SNHLY and CDR2 is FYNNEI in the germline V gene. In nucleotides, the CDR3 is TGTGCCAGCAGAAAGAACCCTGGGACAGGGAGAGATCAAGAGACCCAGTACTTC. Amino acid sequence: CASRKNPGTGRDQETQYF.

The chain couples TRBV5-1 to TRBJ1-1; D unresolved. This CDR3 is 14 amino acids long. The germline gives CDR1 SGHRS, CDR2 YFSETQ. V was shortened by 0 bases and J by 6 bases, with 12 bases between the two germline ends. This chain's CDR3 is CASSLDGVVAEAFF. CDR3 DNA: TGCGCCAGCAGCTTGGATGGGGTTGTCGCTGAAGCTTTCTTT. The full variable domain, completed using reference TRBV5-1 and TRBJ1-1, is KAGVTQTPRYLIKTRGQQVTLSCSPISGHRSVSWYQQTPGQGLQFLFEYFSETQRNKGNFPGRFSGRQFSNSRSEMNVSTLELGDSALYLCASSLDGVVAEAFFGQGTRLTVV.

The chain joins TRBV5-1 to TRBJ1-5; D not certain. CDR3 length equals 13 residues. The germline CDR1 and CDR2 sequences are SGHRS and YFSETQ. The germline V and J ends were trimmed by 0 bases and 1 base, with 2 bases remaining between them. CDR3 protein: CASSLDSNQPQHF. CDR3 coding DNA: TGCGCCAGCAGCTTGGACAGCAATCAGCCCCAGCATTTT.

This sequence joins TRBV15 and TRBJ2-7; 7 bases are a match to TRBD1. This CDR3 region has 15 residues. Germline V gene lookup returns CDR1 LNHNV and CDR2 YYDKDF (reference sequence). Trimming removed 5 bases from V and 4 bases from J; junction bases left unmatched: 11. CDR3 DNA sequence: TGTGCCACCAGCTCTCTCCAGGGGGTGGGTTACGAGCAGTACTTC. Protein sequence: CATSSLQGVGYEQYF.

The rearrangement uses TRBV20-1 and TRBJ2-3; D ambiguous. The CDR3 is 10 residues long. Trimming stripped 5 bases from V and 3 bases from J, with 3 bases between. Germline CDR1 reads DFQATT; CDR2 reads SNEGSKA (reference sequence). CDR3 nucleotide sequence: TGCAGTGCTCGAACAGATACGCAGTATTTT. This translates into CSARTDTQYF.

This clone appeared a few times. The chain combines TRBV19 with TRBJ2-7; 7 bases match TRBD1. This CDR3 comprises 14 residues. V was clipped by 5 bases and J by 4 bases; unmatched bases: 8. The V gene's germline CDR1 is LNHDA and CDR2 SQIVND (reference sequence). The CDR3 nucleotides are TGTGCCAGTAGTGCCCGGGACAGTGGGTACGAGCAGTACTTC. Residues: CASSARDSGYEQYF.

The table lists this clone with a few counts. The chain joins TRBV28 to TRBJ2-7; the D gene is possibly TRBD1 (6 bases). Germline CDR1 reads MDHEN; CDR2 reads SYDVKM. V lost 6 bases and J 4 bases, leaving 19 bases between the germline ends. CDR3 length: 15 residues. CDR3 sequence reads: CASRQRQARQYEQYF. The CDR3 DNA is TGTGCCAGCAGACAGCGACAGGCGCGACAATACGAGCAGTACTTC. Complete variable domain (other parts from reference TRBV28 and TRBJ2-7): DVKVTQSSRYLVKRTGEKVFLECVQDMDHENMFWYRQDPGLGLRLIYFSYDVKMKEKGDIPEGYSVSREKKERFSLILESASTNQTSMYLCASRQRQARQYEQYFGPGTRLTVT.

V gene TRBV5-1 combines with J gene TRBJ2-5; 11 bases fit TRBD2. Trimming at V came to 2 bases and at J to 5 bases, leaving 2 bases not matched to a gene. CDR1 and CDR2 (germline): SGHRS, YFSETQ. The CDR3 is made up of 14 amino acids. The CDR3 DNA reads as TGCGCCAGCAGCTTACTAGCGGGAGAGGAGACCCAGTACTTC. Its translation: CASSLLAGEETQYF.

The chain links TRBV7-8 to TRBJ2-7, with D perhaps matching TRBD2 (6 bases). V was cut by 4 bases and J by 2 bases, with 15 bases left in between. CDR1 is SGHVS and CDR2 is FQNEAQ in the germline V gene. The CDR3 is 15 residues long. The CDR3 region is CASSSHRGLPYEQYF. The DNA of the CDR3 is TGTGCCAGCAGCTCACACCGGGGACTTCCCTACGAGCAGTACTTC.

The chain has TRBV27 and TRBJ1-2; D unresolved. Per germline, CDR1 MNHEY and CDR2 SMNVEV (reference sequence). This CDR3 contains 16 residues. The V end lost 5 bases, the J end lost 2 bases, and 18 bases lay between the germline ends. The CDR3 sequence is CASSPNLVRPNYGYTF. For the CDR3, the DNA is TGTGCCAGCAGTCCAAACCTTGTGAGGCCCAACTATGGCTACACCTTC.

The chain links TRBV18 to TRBJ2-1, with 10 nucleotides matching TRBD2. Germline assignment: CDR1 KGHSH and CDR2 LQKENI. J gave up 8 bases and V 1 base, and 8 bases lay outside the gene matches. The CDR3 has 16 amino acids. DNA for the CDR3: TGTGCCAGCTCACCACAGAGGCTAGCGGGAGCATATGAGCAGTTCTTC. It is translated as CASSPQRLAGAYEQFF.

V and J are TRBV7-2 and TRBJ2-1; no reliable D call. This CDR3 comprises 13 residues. Looked up from germline, CDR1 is SGHTA and CDR2 is FQGNSA. V was clipped by 11 bases and J by 4 bases, with 15 bases between them. CDR3 sequence (DNA): TGTGCCTTTCAATGGGCTGCTTACAATGAGCAGTTCTTC. This codes for CAFQWAAYNEQFF.

The V call is TRBV7-2, the J call TRBJ1-3; TRBD1 matches at 9 bases. The CDR3 is made up of 17 amino acids. V shed 4 bases and J 0 bases; nucleotides not matched to a gene: 7. Germline CDR1 SGHTA, CDR2 FQGNSA. The DNA of the CDR3 is TGTGCCAGCAGCTCCTTGAACAGGGGGCTCTCTGGAAACACCATATATTTT. As protein: CASSSLNRGLSGNTIYF.

This clone was seen a single time. This rearrangement joins TRBV18 to TRBJ1-1; TRBD1 is a possible D gene (6 bases). Deletions cut 6 bases from V and 3 bases from J, with 14 bases between. The CDR3 contains 14 residues. Germline V gives CDR1 KGHSH, CDR2 LQKENI. This CDR3 reads CASSLIGGDTEAFF. The CDR3 DNA follows: TGTGCCAGCTCTCTTATAGGGGGAGACACTGAAGCTTTCTTT.

The CDR3 DNA sequence: TGTGCCAGTCAATTCGGGGCCATGAACACTGAAGCTTTCTTT. Amino acid sequence: CASQFGAMNTEAFF. V usage is TRBV27 and J usage is TRBJ1-1; D perhaps matches TRBD1 (5 bases). The CDR3 totals 14 residues. The V gene's germline CDR1 is MNHEY and CDR2 SMNVEV (reference sequence). Trimming stripped 9 bases from V and 0 bases from J, with 14 bases between.

This clone is medium-sized in the sample. The rearrangement joins TRBV6-4 to TRBJ1-5; D might be TRBD1 (6 bases). V was trimmed by 5 bases and J by 2 bases, leaving 25 bases between them. The CDR3 consists of 19 residues. Germline loops: CDR1 MRHNA, CDR2 SNTAGT. CDR3 amino acids: CASSPRGQDQPEGNQPQHF. The CDR3 nucleotides read TGTGCCAGCAGTCCACGGGGGCAGGACCAACCTGAGGGCAATCAGCCCCAGCATTTT.

This chain joins TRBV5-1 and TRBJ1-1; 8 bases match TRBD1. Per germline, CDR1 SGHRS and CDR2 YFSETQ. Losses at the gene ends were 4 bases for V and 4 bases for J; bases not matched to a gene: 3. CDR3 size: 13 residues. CDR3 nucleotides: TGCGCCAGCAGCATCGACAGGGGCACTGAAGCTTTCTTT. Its protein is CASSIDRGTEAFF.

This clone was seen once. The V call is TRBV10-3, the J call TRBJ1-4; the D is unclear. The germline V and J ends were trimmed by 4 bases and 2 bases, with 8 bases remaining between them. Germline V gene sequence: CDR1 ENHRY, CDR2 SYGVKD. The CDR3 runs to 14 residues. CDR3 DNA sequence: TGTGCCATCAGTGCCGGGGTGACTAATGAAAAACTGTTTTTT. Amino acid sequence: CAISAGVTNEKLFF.

Concerning this clone itself: Other DNA sequences of this sample code for an identical CDR3. The rearrangement links TRBV28 to TRBJ1-5, with D uncertain. Germline V CDR1 and CDR2: MDHEN, SYDVKM. The CDR3 runs 12 residues. The germline V and J ends were trimmed by 1 base and 7 bases, with 5 bases remaining between them. This chain's CDR3 is CASSLFGQPQHF. Written as DNA, the CDR3 is TGTGCCAGCAGTTTATTTGGGCAGCCCCAGCATTTT.

The rearrangement uses TRBV10-2 and TRBJ1-6; 7 bases agree with TRBD1. This CDR3 is 16 amino acids long. CDR1 and CDR2 (germline): WSHSY, SAAADI. With V trimmed by 6 bases and J by 0 bases, 5 bases remained unmatched. The CDR3 DNA reads TGCGCCAGCAGGGACAGGCAGAGCTCCTATAATTCACCCCTCCACTTT. Its translation: CASRDRQSSYNSPLHF.